These T cell receptor beta chains were read from a single sample in a study of blood T cell repertoires in COVID-19. Only in-frame clones appear in the TCRdb table, and some are missing; sequencing was by immunoSEQ multiplex PCR. This sample has 450,000 to 500,000 clones, with approximately 83% found just once. The specimen was peripheral blood. These TCRs come from a human donor in a cohort sampled during active COVID-19. The CDR3 runs from the conserved cysteine through the conserved F or W. Fields, in order: D gene, J gene, V gene, clone size, CDR3 DNA, CDR3 protein. The D gene is left open where the match is weak. Clone size is given for some rows only: seen once, a few or many times, or a class if the clone is expanded.

TRBD1,TRBJ1-3,TRBV14,.,TGTGCCAGCAGTCCCCCAGGGGGTGCTGGAAACACCATATATTTT,CASSPPGGAGNTIYF
.,TRBJ1-5,TRBV5-1,few,TGCGCCAGCAGCTGGCAGGGGAATCAGCCCCAGCATTTT,CASSWQGNQPQHF
TRBD1,TRBJ1-6,TRBV12-5,.,TGTGCTAGTGGTTTGGGGGCAGGGGGCAGTAATTCACCCCTCCACTTT,CASGLGAGGSNSPLHF
.,TRBJ1-2,TRBV7-2,.,TGTGCCAGCAGCTCGCGCCTCGGACTGGGCAGAACCAGGAAATATGGCTACACCTTC,CASSSRLGLGRTRKYGYTF
.,TRBJ2-3,TRBV30,.,TGTGCCTGGAGAACTCTGGGGCCCACAGATACGCAGTATTTT,CAWRTLGPTDTQYF
.,TRBJ2-5,TRBV2,.,TGTGCCAGCAGTGAGGGAAGGAGGCAAGAGACCCAGTACTTC,CASSEGRRQETQYF
.,TRBJ1-5,TRBV7-2,.,TGTGCCAGCAGCTTAAGTCAGGGATCGGGTCAGCCCCAGCATTTT,CASSLSQGSGQPQHF
TRBD2,TRBJ2-7,TRBV3-1/TRBV3-2,once,TGTGCCAGCAGCCAAGATTGGGGACTAGCTGCTAACTACGAGCAGTACTTC,CASSQDWGLAANYEQYF
.,TRBJ1-4,TRBV30,.,TGTGCCTGGAGTGTAATAGCTAACATTAATGAAAAACTGTTTTTT,CAWSVIANINEKLFF
.,TRBJ2-5,TRBV7-9,.,TGTGCCAGCAGCTTGGGGGGGCCCCAAGCCCAGTACTTC,CASSLGGPQAQYF
TRBD1,TRBJ2-2,TRBV30,once,TGTGCCTGGCGAGGGACAGGGGGAACCGGGGAGCTGTTTTTT,CAWRGTGGTGELFF
.,TRBJ1-4,TRBV18,.,TGTGCCAGCTCACCAGGTTTACTCCCGGAAAAACTGTTTTTT,CASSPGLLPEKLFF
.,TRBJ1-2,TRBV6-5,.,TGTGCCAGCAGCTCAGGACAGCCGAGAAATGGCTACACCTTC,CASSSGQPRNGYTF
.,TRBJ1-5,TRBV19,.,TGTGCCAGTAGTACAGGACAGTATAGCAATCAGCCCCAGCATTTT,CASSTGQYSNQPQHF
TRBD2,TRBJ2-1,TRBV7-2,.,TGTGCCAGCAGCCGCCTGTGGCGGGGGTCCTACAATGAGCAGTTCTTC,CASSRLWRGSYNEQFF